One sample yielded the 17 T cell receptor beta chains listed below, sequenced in a study of cytomegalovirus exposure and HLA in healthy donors listed by TCRdb under 2017. The library came from the immunoSEQ multiplex PCR assay. A mixture of 60 forward primers for TCR Vbeta segments and 13 reverse primers for TCR Jbeta segments was used in the multiplex PCR. Held by TCRdb, this immuneACCESS table contains in-frame sequences only and omits some clones. Under half of the omission traces to an unresolved V gene where checked; the cause of the rest is unknown. The sample has about 150,000 clones on record, 70% to 80% of them singletons. The ten top clones hold 3% to 4% of the sample. The sample consisted of PBMCs. These receptors came from a human donor in good health.

V gene TRBV27 combines with J gene TRBJ1-1, with D unresolved. The germline V gene encodes CDR1 MNHEY and CDR2 SMNVEV (reference sequence). V lost 1 base, J lost 3 bases, and 9 bases lay in between. This CDR3 has 14 residues. CDR3 protein: CASSLFGVDTEAFF. CDR3 DNA: TGTGCCAGCAGTTTATTCGGGGTTGACACTGAAGCTTTCTTT.

The rearrangement uses TRBV19 and TRBJ1-2; TRBD1 is a possible D gene (6 bases). Per the germline V gene, CDR1 is LNHDA and CDR2 is SQIVND (reference sequence). The V and J ends lost 5 bases and 6 bases respectively, with 13 bases between them. This CDR3 is built from 13 residues. DNA of the CDR3: TGTGCCAGTAGTTTCGGACAGAATGATGGCTACACCTTC. This codes for CASSFGQNDGYTF.

The rearrangement uses TRBV27 and TRBJ2-7; perhaps TRBD1 as D (6 bases). V dropped 6 bases and J dropped 6 bases, with 15 bases sitting between them. CDR1 and CDR2 (germline): MNHEY, SMNVEV (reference sequence). The CDR3 covers 13 residues. CDR3 in DNA: TGTGCCAGCAGGGGAACAGGGCTGACCGAGCAGTACTTC. Its protein is CASRGTGLTEQYF.

This clone was observed a handful of times. The chain uses TRBV29-1 and TRBJ2-6, with D hard to call. The CDR3 spans 14 residues. V lost 0 bases, J lost 2 bases, and 5 bases lay in between. Germline V CDR1 and CDR2: SQVTM, ANQGSEA. The CDR3 DNA reads TGCAGCGTTGAAGAGACTGCTGGGGCCAACGTCCTGACTTTC. This gives the protein CSVEETAGANVLTF. Full variable domain (missing parts from reference TRBV29-1 and TRBJ2-6): SAVISQKPSRDICQRGTSLTIQCQVDSQVTMMFWYRQQPGQSLTLIATANQGSEATYESGFVIDKFPISRPNLTFSTLTVSNMSPEDSSIYLCSVEETAGANVLTFGAGSRLTVL.

This chain uses TRBV27 with TRBJ1-6, with TRBD1 as a possible D gene (5 bases). CDR1 and CDR2 from the germline V gene are MNHEY and SMNVEV (reference sequence). This CDR3 has 14 residues. The CDR3 coding sequence is TGTGCGACAGCCGGGGGAATATATAATTCACCCCTCCACTTT. Translating gives CATAGGIYNSPLHF.

This clone was counted a few times. V gene TRBV5-1 combines with J gene TRBJ2-7, with D maybe TRBD1 (6 bases). CDR1 and CDR2 (germline): SGHRS, YFSETQ. The CDR3 runs 13 residues. V shed 3 bases and J shed 3 bases, with 10 bases lying between them. CDR3 sequence: CASSWGQDYEQYF. CDR3 DNA sequence: TGCGCCAGCAGCTGGGGACAAGACTACGAGCAGTACTTC.

This chain connects TRBV6-1 to TRBJ2-7; 13 positions agree with TRBD2. The ends lost 1 base at V and 10 bases at J; junction bases unmatched: 7. CDR1 is MNHNS, CDR2 SASEGT, per germline. The CDR3 consists of 15 residues. In DNA form, the CDR3 reads TGTGCCAGCAGTGAAGAATTAGGACTAGCGGGGGTTCAGTACTTC. Its protein is CASSEELGLAGVQYF.

The chain combines TRBV5-1 with TRBJ2-5; D may be TRBD1 (6 bases). The germline V and J ends were trimmed by 0 bases and 3 bases, with 9 bases remaining between them. This CDR3 region has 14 residues. Germline assignment: CDR1 SGHRS and CDR2 YFSETQ. The CDR3: CASSLGPGEETQYF. The CDR3 DNA sequence: TGCGCCAGCAGCTTGGGGCCAGGGGAAGAGACCCAGTACTTC.

As for this clone: A junction end diverges from the germline sequence, so it may reflect a read error. The V gene is TRBV20-1, the J gene TRBJ1-2, with unresolved D. Germline V lookup: CDR1 DFQATT, CDR2 SNEGSKA (reference sequence). CDR3 length: 11 amino acids. The CDR3 DNA reads as TGCAGTGCTGGGGAGGGTAGTGGCTACCCCTTC. It is translated as CSAGEGSGYPF.

The chain combines TRBV6-4 with TRBJ1-1; maybe TRBD1 (5 bases). The CDR3 has 16 amino acids. Germline CDR1 MRHNA, CDR2 SNTAGT. V was trimmed by 4 bases and J by 5 bases, leaving 20 bases between them. The CDR3 nucleotides read TGTGCCAGCAGTGTGGATGGAGGGGTTGCGAGTACTGAAGCTTTCTTT. It encodes CASSVDGGVASTEAFF.

The rearrangement joins TRBV7-9 to TRBJ2-7; 11 nucleotides line up with TRBD2. V lost 1 base and J lost 4; bases outside the gene matches: 6. CDR3 length: 16 residues. CDR1 is SEHNR, CDR2 FQNEAQ, per germline (reference sequence). CDR3 DNA sequence: TGTGCCAGCAGCTTAGTCTCCGGGACTAGCGGATACGAGCAGTACTTC. Translated, it gives CASSLVSGTSGYEQYF.

The V gene is TRBV6-6, the J gene TRBJ1-2, with D tentatively TRBD1 (5 bases). The CDR3 spans 13 residues. In germline, CDR1 is MNHNY, CDR2 SVGAGI (reference sequence). The V end was cut by 2 bases, the J end by 2 bases, with 6 bases between. CDR3 loop: CASSYDSNYGYTF. The CDR3 coding sequence is TGTGCCAGCAGTTACGACAGCAACTATGGCTACACCTTC.

This sequence joins TRBV5-1 and TRBJ2-7; 9 bases are shared with TRBD2. The CDR3 is made up of 15 amino acids. Germline trimming cut 5 bases from V and 3 bases from J; bases unmatched to any gene: 9. The germline V gene encodes CDR1 SGHRS and CDR2 YFSETQ. The CDR3 spells CASSPVAGDVYEQYF. The CDR3 DNA follows: TGCGCCAGCAGTCCTGTAGCGGGGGACGTCTACGAGCAGTACTTC.

This sequence joins TRBV19 and TRBJ1-5, with 7 bases aligning to TRBD1. There are 15 residues in the CDR3. The V gene's germline CDR1 is LNHDA and CDR2 SQIVND (reference sequence). The V gene end was trimmed by 5 bases and the J gene end by 0 bases; junction bases not matched to a gene: 4. CDR3 sequence: CASSGQDHSNQPQHF. The CDR3 DNA reads as TGTGCCAGTAGTGGACAGGACCATAGCAATCAGCCCCAGCATTTT.

This clone was seen just once. The chain recombines TRBV9 with TRBJ1-1; D ambiguous. The V and J ends lost 4 bases and 4 bases respectively, with 14 bases between them. This CDR3 is built from 14 residues. Germline lookup yields CDR1 SGDLS and CDR2 YYNGEE. CDR3 in amino acids: CASSPHRGGTEAFF. DNA for the CDR3: TGTGCCAGCAGCCCCCACCGGGGAGGCACTGAAGCTTTCTTT.

The chain recombines TRBV7-9 with TRBJ2-1; possible D gene TRBD2, 7 bases. Germline CDR1 and CDR2: SEHNR and FQNEAQ (reference sequence). V was cut by 3 bases and J by 5 bases, with 14 bases left in between. The CDR3 loop spans 15 amino acids. CDR3: CASSFGGLPDNEQFF. The CDR3 nucleotides are TGTGCCAGCAGCTTCGGGGGGCTACCTGACAATGAGCAGTTCTTC.

The chain combines TRBV4-1 with TRBJ2-7; 10 positions agree with TRBD2. The CDR3 loop spans 15 amino acids. CDR1 is MGHRA and CDR2 is YSYEKL in the germline V gene. With 4 bases clipped from V and 1 base from J, the junction kept 4 bases outside the gene matches. This chain's CDR3 is CASSLLAGPSYEQYF. The CDR3 DNA reads as TGCGCCAGCAGCCTACTAGCGGGACCTTCCTACGAGCAGTACTTC.